These 25 T cell receptor beta chains originate from one sample sequenced in a study of vaccination and CD4 T cells after COVID-19. No antigen has been identified for these receptors. The treatment is: roughly 10-day PBMC culture with coronavirus spike peptide pools or control peptides (ViraFEST assay). Sequence data for DNA of cultured CD4+ T cells were generated by the Oncomine TCR Beta short-read assay. MiXCR was run by TCRdb on the PCR reads, yielding one entry per CDR3 protein. The table has over 8,000 distinct CDR3 sequences, roughly 63% seen once. The specimen sequenced was CD4+ T cells from blood, cultured in vitro. The receptor set was obtained from a human donor who had recovered from COVID-19.

The chain carries TRBV5-6 and TRBJ1-2; no reliable D call. This CDR3 is 13 amino acids long. V was cut by 0 bases and J by 0 bases, with 3 bases left in between. In germline, CDR1 is SGHDT, CDR2 YYEEEE. The CDR3 spells CASSLDANYGYTF. In DNA form, the CDR3 reads TGTGCCAGCAGCTTGGATGCTAACTATGGCTACACCTTC.

The chain employs TRBV7-2 and TRBJ2-2; 8 nucleotides line up with TRBD2. CDR1 SGHTA and CDR2 FQGNSA come from the germline V gene. The CDR3 extends over 17 amino acids. Losses at the gene ends were 2 bases for V and 1 base for J; bases not matched to a gene: 6. The CDR3 nucleotides read TGTGCCAGCAGCTTATCTTCCAGCGGGGGGAACACCGGGGAGCTGTTTTTT. Amino acids: CASSLSSSGGNTGELFF.

This clonotype was picked up a small number of times. CDR3: CASREGLAANNEQFF. The CDR3 DNA sequence: TGTGCCAGCAGGGAGGGACTAGCGGCTAACAATGAGCAGTTCTTC. This chain links TRBV6-1 with TRBJ2-1; 11 nucleotides agree with TRBD2. Germline CDR1 is MNHNS and CDR2 is SASEGT. After removal of 6 bases from V and 5 bases from J, the junction contained 6 bases not matched to a gene. This CDR3 has 15 residues.

This clonotype was observed once. The chain is built from TRBV7-9 and TRBJ1-1; no definite D call. The length of the CDR3 is 13 residues. V was trimmed by 8 bases and J by 0 bases, leaving 10 bases between them. Germline loops: CDR1 SEHNR, CDR2 FQNEAQ (reference sequence). CDR3 in amino acids: CASAWGMNTEAFF. In DNA form, the CDR3 reads TGTGCCAGCGCTTGGGGAATGAACACTGAAGCTTTCTTT.

The chain carries TRBV12-3 or TRBV12-4 and TRBJ2-3; tentatively, D is TRBD1 or TRBD2 (6 bases each). The V end lost 6 bases, the J end lost 3 bases, and 19 bases lay between the germline ends. This CDR3 has 16 residues. CDR3 amino acids: CASRPGGGTGTDTQYF. CDR3 nucleotides: TGTGCCAGCAGACCCGGAGGGGGAACTGGGACAGATACGCAGTATTTT.

CDR3 nucleotides: TGTGCCAGTAGTATAACCCCGAGGAAGGGTGAAAAACTGTTTTTT. It is translated as CASSITPRKGEKLFF. The V and J genes are TRBV19 and TRBJ1-4; D ambiguous. This CDR3 contains 15 residues. The germline V gene encodes CDR1 LNHDA and CDR2 SQIVND (reference sequence). Trimming left V 2 bases short and J 7 bases short, with 14 bases between.

A single count supports this clonotype. This chain connects TRBV15 to TRBJ1-1, with D unclear. The germline V gene encodes CDR1 LNHNV and CDR2 YYDKDF (reference sequence). Trimming removed 1 base from V and 4 bases from J, with 7 bases in between. The CDR3 sequence is 13 residues long. The CDR3 protein is CATSRATGTEAFF. The CDR3 DNA sequence: TGTGCCACCAGCAGAGCTACGGGCACTGAAGCTTTCTTT.

The chain links TRBV18 to TRBJ1-2, with 8 bases matching TRBD1. The CDR3 has 17 amino acids. In germline, CDR1 is KGHSH, CDR2 LQKENI. J gave up 6 bases and V 3 bases, and 15 bases lay outside the gene matches. The CDR3 reads CASSPDLQGGRDHGYTF. The CDR3 nucleotides are TGTGCCAGCTCACCGGACCTACAGGGGGGCCGGGATCATGGCTACACCTTC.

V and J are TRBV7-2 and TRBJ2-7, with 11 bases identical to TRBD2. CDR1 is SGHTA, CDR2 FQGNSA, per germline. The length of the CDR3 is 15 residues. V dropped 5 bases and J dropped 0; count of bases not matched to a gene: 3. Written as DNA, the CDR3 is TGTGCCAGCAGCCTGCTAGCGGGAGGCTCCTACGAGCAGTACTTC. Amino acid sequence: CASSLLAGGSYEQYF.

By sample share, this clonotype is medium-sized. The rearrangement uses TRBV21-1 and TRBJ1-2; TRBD1, the D gene given by the table, was not confirmed from the DNA. TRBV21-1 represents a pseudogene. This CDR3 contains 13 residues. CDR3 sequence reads: CASSKRTGYGYTF. The CDR3 nucleotides read TGTGCCAGCAGCAAACGGACAGGCTATGGCTACACCTTC.

This clonotype occurred a few times. This rearrangement joins TRBV5-1 to TRBJ1-2, with D tentatively TRBD1 (5 bases). Per the germline V gene, CDR1 is SGHRS and CDR2 is YFSETQ. V was cut by 0 bases and J by 5 bases, with 8 bases left in between. The CDR3 sequence is 13 residues long. In DNA, the CDR3 is TGCGCCAGCAGCTTGGGGGAGGGGTATGGCTACACCTTC. Its translation: CASSLGEGYGYTF.

The chain combines TRBV7-2 with TRBJ2-5; TRBD2 is a possible D gene (5 bases). The V end was cut by 8 bases, the J end by 9 bases, with 13 bases between. CDR3 length: 11 residues. CDR1 is SGHTA, CDR2 FQGNSA, per germline. Here the CDR3 reads CASRNRGSQYF. In DNA form, the CDR3 reads TGTGCCAGCCGTAACAGAGGGTCCCAGTACTTC.

The CDR3 DNA sequence: TGCGCCAGCAGCCAGGGTCTAGCGGGTGCGGAGACCCAGTACTTC. This translates into CASSQGLAGAETQYF. The chain joins TRBV4-1 to TRBJ2-5, with 8 positions matching TRBD2. This CDR3 has 15 amino acids. CDR1 and CDR2 (germline): MGHRA, YSYEKL. After removal of 3 bases from V and 5 bases from J, the junction contained 8 bases not matched to a gene.

This chain uses TRBV6-2 or TRBV6-3 with TRBJ2-3; no reliable D call. The CDR3 spans 15 residues. V lost 8 bases and J lost 6, with 21 bases in between. The germline gives CDR1 MNHEY, CDR2 SVGEGT. CDR3 in amino acids: CASALRVGASDTQYF. CDR3 bases: TGTGCCAGCGCCCTTCGGGTCGGTGCAAGCGATACGCAGTATTTT.

The gene calls are TRBV20-1 and TRBJ2-7; D is unclear. Germline CDR1 and CDR2: DFQATT and SNEGSKA (reference sequence). CDR3 length: 12 residues. The V end lost 6 bases, the J end lost 6 bases, and 15 bases lay between the germline ends. CDR3 protein: CSAKIRPSEQYF. In nucleotides, the CDR3 is TGCAGTGCAAAGATCCGACCCTCCGAGCAGTACTTC.

This clonotype was counted once. The chain has TRBV7-9 and TRBJ1-4; D gene uncertain. Germline lookup yields CDR1 SEHNR and CDR2 FQNEAQ (reference sequence). Trimming took 3 bases from V and 2 from J, leaving 16 bases between them. The CDR3 has 17 amino acids. CDR3 sequence (DNA): TGTGCCAGCAGCTTCCGGGTGTACGGTGGGACTAATGAAAAACTGTTTTTT. Its translation is CASSFRVYGGTNEKLFF. The full variable domain, completed using reference TRBV7-9 and TRBJ1-4, is DTGVSQNPRHKITKRGQNVTFRCDPISEHNRLYWYRQTLGQGPEFLTYFQNEAQLEKSRLLSDRFSAERPKGSFSTLEIQRTEQGDSAMYLCASSFRVYGGTNEKLFFGSGTQLSVL.

This sequence joins TRBV15 and TRBJ1-5; D is ambiguous. This CDR3 region has 14 residues. V lost 2 bases to trimming and J lost 1 base, with 6 bases between them. Germline CDR1 LNHNV, CDR2 YYDKDF (reference sequence). CDR3 protein: CATSRMYSNQPQHF. CDR3 bases: TGTGCCACCAGCAGAATGTACAGCAATCAGCCCCAGCATTTT. The full variable domain, in which reference TRBV15 and TRBJ1-5 provide the parts outside the CDR3, is DAMVIQNPRYQVTQFGKPVTLSCSQTLNHNVMYWYQQKSSQAPKLLFHYYDKDFNNEADTPDNFQSRRPNTSFCFLDIRSPGLGDTAMYLCATSRMYSNQPQHFGDGTRLSIL.

CDR3 coding DNA: TGTGCCAGCAGCTCTATTAGCGGGAGTGGCAATGAGCAGTTCTTC. It encodes CASSSISGSGNEQFF. V usage is TRBV7-2 and J usage is TRBJ2-1; 9 bases map to TRBD2. This CDR3 contains 15 residues. The V gene end was trimmed by 4 bases and the J gene end by 6 bases; junction bases not matched to a gene: 7. Germline values: CDR1 SGHTA, CDR2 FQGNSA.

In its sample, this clonotype was seen once. The J gene is TRBJ1-2, the V gene TRBV5-4; 7 bases match TRBD1. V lost 4 bases and J lost 5; bases outside the gene matches: 5. This CDR3 is 13 amino acids long. Germline lookup yields CDR1 SGHNT and CDR2 YYREEE (reference sequence). The CDR3 DNA reads as TGTGCCAGCAGCCGGGACAGCGAATATGGCTACACCTTC. Amino acids: CASSRDSEYGYTF.

J is TRBJ1-5 and V is TRBV24-1; no firm D call. V was clipped by 5 bases and J by 0 bases, with 10 bases between them. The CDR3 is 15 amino acids. Germline V gene sequence: CDR1 KGHDR, CDR2 SFDVKD. The CDR3 here is CATSVKGGSNQPQHF. The CDR3 bases are TGTGCCACCAGTGTTAAGGGTGGTAGCAATCAGCCCCAGCATTTT.

This chain connects TRBV20-1 to TRBJ2-3; 9 positions match TRBD2. The CDR3 loop spans 15 amino acids. V shed 3 bases, J shed 5 bases, and the junction held 9 bases outside the gene matches. Germline assignment: CDR1 DFQATT and CDR2 SNEGSKA (reference sequence). The CDR3 sequence: CSASAPLRGGDTQYF. DNA of the CDR3: TGCAGTGCTAGCGCCCCTCTGCGGGGGGGAGATACGCAGTATTTT.

The chain couples TRBV25-1 to TRBJ1-6; the D is unclear. Trimming left V 2 bases short and J 9 bases short, with 8 bases between. The CDR3 covers 13 residues. The germline gives CDR1 MGHDK, CDR2 SYGVNS. CDR3 DNA sequence: TGTGCCAGCAGTGAAAGCGGGGTTTCACCCCTCCACTTT. This gives the protein CASSESGVSPLHF.

This chain joins TRBV20-1 and TRBJ2-3, with D possibly called TRBD1 or TRBD2 (6 bases each). This CDR3 spans 14 amino acids. V was cut by 0 bases and J by 3 bases, with 10 bases left in between. The germline gives CDR1 DFQATT, CDR2 SNEGSKA (reference sequence). The CDR3 is CSARDGGRTDTQYF. In nucleotides, the CDR3 is TGCAGTGCTAGAGACGGGGGCCGGACAGATACGCAGTATTTT.

This sequence joins TRBV9 and TRBJ1-5, with unresolved D. This CDR3 is 13 amino acids long. The germline V and J ends were trimmed by 4 bases and 7 bases, with 12 bases remaining between them. Germline-derived CDR1 and CDR2 are SGDLS and YYNGEE. The CDR3 coding sequence is TGTGCCAGCAGCAAAGGACTATGGCAGCCCCAGCATTTT. It encodes CASSKGLWQPQHF.

The chain carries TRBV20-1 and TRBJ2-7; the D gene is possibly TRBD2 (5 bases). Germline V gene sequence: CDR1 DFQATT, CDR2 SNEGSKA (reference sequence). The CDR3 runs to 14 residues. V lost 5 bases, J lost 1 base, and 15 bases lay in between. Here the CDR3 DNA reads TGCAGTGCTTCCCCAGGAGGCGATTCCTACGAGCAGTACTTC. Protein sequence: CSASPGGDSYEQYF.